The sequence of this T cell receptor (beta chain) was determined in a study of shared clonotypes between healthy human individuals. Study at large: The study drew on a couple of women and a few men aged 18 to 49 as donors.

Germline V gives CDR1 MNHEY, CDR2 SVGAGI. The V end lost 0 bases, the J end lost 6 bases, and 11 bases lay between the germline ends. The CDR3 runs to 15 residues. For every subset, genomic DNA was evenly distributed across several immunoSEQ plates. In the authors' methods: ImmunoSEQ sequences covered only the junction and lacked quality scores; filtering therefore differed. Data came from immunoSEQ multiplex PCR; TCRdb stores just in-frame clones and leaves some out. Clonal size and the V and J genes are those of that table, whereas D and trimming came from the DNA. The sample has a few million clones, 90% to 95% seen once; the top ten hold roughly 0.36%.

This clonotype was sampled from a man between 18 and 29 years old in good health. Some clones in this sample may be carry-over from other donors' samples. This chain connects TRBV6-5 to TRBJ1-4; no definite D call. Source material: naive CD4+ T cells from PBMCs. Specified subset: CD45RA+ positively selected. For the CDR3, the DNA is TGTGCCAGCAGTTACTCAGGACCGGAGGATGAAAAACTGTTTTTT. Translation gives CASSYSGPEDEKLFF.